The clone carrying this TCR beta chain was picked up many times. What it binds is unknown. These data come from a study of T cells in Graves' hyperthyroidism and ophthalmopathy. Germline lookup yields CDR1 LGHDT and CDR2 YNNKEL (reference sequence). Trimming took 4 bases from V and 7 from J, leaving 20 bases between them. The CDR3 is made up of 15 amino acids. Findings of the study overall: Stable hyperthyroidism was separated from ophthalmopathy by a model based on 13 V-J features.

Researchers amplified the TCR beta CDR3 regions from RNA transcripts. The primer set for the first-round RT-PCR of the TCR CDR3 was HTBI. TCRdb fed the multiplex PCR reads into MiXCR, producing one record per CDR3 protein. The data show a few hundred thousand distinct CDR3 sequences, around a sixth seen once. The chain combines TRBV3-1 with TRBJ2-7, with a possible D match to TRBD1 (5 bases). The source of this sequence is a woman in her twenties or thirties with Graves' hyperthyroidism. The specimen sequenced was blood. This CDR3 reads CASSRARASLSEQYF. The CDR3 DNA is TGTGCCAGCAGCCGGGCCAGGGCAAGTTTAAGTGAGCAGTACTTC.